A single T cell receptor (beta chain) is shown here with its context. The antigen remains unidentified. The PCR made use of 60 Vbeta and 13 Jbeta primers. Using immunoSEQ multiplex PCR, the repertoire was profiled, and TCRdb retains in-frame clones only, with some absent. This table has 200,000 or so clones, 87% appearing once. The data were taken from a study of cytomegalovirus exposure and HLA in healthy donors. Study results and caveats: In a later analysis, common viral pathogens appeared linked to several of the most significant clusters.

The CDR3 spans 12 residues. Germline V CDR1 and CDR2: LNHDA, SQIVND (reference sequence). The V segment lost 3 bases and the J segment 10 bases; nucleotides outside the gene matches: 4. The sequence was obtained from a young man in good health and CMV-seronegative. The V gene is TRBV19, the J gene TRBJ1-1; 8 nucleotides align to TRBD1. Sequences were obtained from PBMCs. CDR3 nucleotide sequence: TGTGCCAGTAGTATCAGGGGGCTCGGAGCTTTCTTT. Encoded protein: CASSIRGLGAFF.